Described below is a single T cell receptor (beta chain) sequence and its context. V lost 6 bases and J lost 1, with 18 bases in between. The CDR3 consists of 16 residues. Germline V gene data show CDR1 as LNHDA and CDR2 as SQIVND (reference sequence). The treatment was: preoperative locoregional IRX-2 cytokine immunotherapy. Preoperative locoregional IRX-2 cytokine immunotherapy was tested in the phase Ib source study. These data come from a study of preoperative IRX-2 immunotherapy in early breast cancer. Clones were read by immunoSEQ multiplex PCR, and TCRdb kept only the in-frame ones, dropping some. The profile covers roughly 5,600 clones, with under 85% appearing a single time and about 14% taken by the ten largest.

The sample was tumor tissue, taken before IRX-2 immunotherapy. This chain links TRBV19 with TRBJ1-1; D possibly corresponds to TRBD1 (6 bases). This sequence originates from a human donor with breast cancer. For the CDR3, the DNA is TGTGCCAGTAGCTTTTCAGGGGTCGGTAAGAACACTGAAGCTTTCTTT. This gives the protein CASSFSGVGKNTEAFF.